This T cell receptor beta chain was sequenced during a study of T cells in women clearing cervical HPV infection. Whole-study context: Controls gave blood once infection was undetectable; cases at lesion identification. HLA type could not be excluded as a confounder.

About this clone itself: What it recognizes is unknown. The read is 3 residues too short to cover the CDR3 end, so that end is filled in from the germline J gene.

The germline V gene encodes CDR1 DFQATT and CDR2 SNEGSKA (reference sequence). This CDR3 comprises 14 residues. V shed 5 bases and J 4 bases; nucleotides not matched to a gene: 6. Overall study findings and caveats: Each sample's T-cell count was unknown, possibly confounding richness. Timing of associations relative to infection is unclear; T-cell subsets were not isolated.

The assay was immunoSEQ multiplex PCR, and TCRdb's table has in-frame clones only and misses some. The sample includes approximately 44,000 clones. The J gene is TRBJ2-2, the V gene TRBV20-1, with 8 bases matching TRBD2. The sequence was collected from a woman aged 18 to 69 with a cervical HPV16 infection that either progressed to CIN3+ or cleared (not recorded which). The specimen sequenced was blood buffy coat. The CDR3 reads CSARGLAGTGELFF. The CDR3 bases that were read are TGCAGTGCTCGAGGACTAGCAGGCACCGGGGAG.